This is a list of T cell receptor beta chains from one sample in a study of shared clonotypes between healthy human individuals. Assay: immunoSEQ multiplex PCR; the TCRdb copy retains only in-frame clones and omits some. The sample lists hundreds of thousands of clones, roughly 77% seen once, with approximately 13% in the top ten. Sequenced input: PBMCs. These receptors were taken from a woman aged 40 to 49 in good health. Some clones in this sample may be carry-over from other donors' samples. The CDR3 runs from the conserved cysteine through the conserved F or W. Each record gives: D gene, CDR3 length, V gene, clone size, J gene, CDR3 DNA, CDR3 protein. A D gene is named only where the DNA matches it firmly. The size entry is marked missing in some rows and otherwise reads once, few, many or a size class.

D gene: TRBD2; CDR3 length: 16; V gene: TRBV5-4; clone size: .; J gene: TRBJ2-3; CDR3 DNA: TGTGCCAGCAGCGGGGGACTAGCGGGAGGGGCAGATACGCAGTATTTT; CDR3 protein: CASSGGLAGGADTQYF
D gene: .; CDR3 length: 14; V gene: TRBV19; clone size: .; J gene: TRBJ2-7; CDR3 DNA: TGTGCCAGTAGTATAGGTCCAGGGACGGGCGAGCAGTACTTC; CDR3 protein: CASSIGPGTGEQYF
D gene: .; CDR3 length: 19; V gene: TRBV10-3; clone size: .; J gene: TRBJ2-1; CDR3 DNA: TGTGCCATCAGTGTAAGGGTTAGCGTGGGTTGGTATGGCTACAATGAGCAGTTCTTC; CDR3 protein: CAISVRVSVGWYGYNEQFF
D gene: .; CDR3 length: 14; V gene: TRBV11-2; clone size: .; J gene: TRBJ1-1; CDR3 DNA: TGTGCCAGCAGCTTAAACAGGGCTGCCACTGAAGCTTTCTTT; CDR3 protein: CASSLNRAATEAFF
D gene: .; CDR3 length: 14; V gene: TRBV28; clone size: .; J gene: TRBJ1-2; CDR3 DNA: TGTGCCAGCAGTTTAACCCGGACACCTTATGGCTACACCTTC; CDR3 protein: CASSLTRTPYGYTF
D gene: .; CDR3 length: 19; V gene: TRBV6-4; clone size: .; J gene: TRBJ2-7; CDR3 DNA: TGTGCCAGCAGTGACCTCGATCCCCGCCCAGGGGCCGTTCGGGCCGAGCAGTACTTC; CDR3 protein: CASSDLDPRPGAVRAEQYF
D gene: .; CDR3 length: 13; V gene: TRBV28; clone size: many; J gene: TRBJ1-4; CDR3 DNA: TGTGCCAGCAAAAACGCAACTAATGAAAAACTGTTTTTT; CDR3 protein: CASKNATNEKLFF
D gene: TRBD2; CDR3 length: 19; V gene: TRBV7-9; clone size: .; J gene: TRBJ2-5; CDR3 DNA: TGTGCCAGCAGCTTAGTCAGGGAGGGCCGGGTTTGGAACCAAGAGACCCAGTACTTC; CDR3 protein: CASSLVREGRVWNQETQYF
D gene: .; CDR3 length: 14; V gene: TRBV7-4; clone size: .; J gene: TRBJ1-3; CDR3 DNA: TGTGCCAGCAGCTCAGGGGTCTCTGGAAACACCATATATTTT; CDR3 protein: CASSSGVSGNTIYF
D gene: TRBD2; CDR3 length: 17; V gene: TRBV4-3; clone size: once; J gene: TRBJ2-4; CDR3 DNA: TGCGCCAGCAGCCAAGTAACGGGGGGGCGAGCCAAAAACATTCAGTACTTC; CDR3 protein: CASSQVTGGRAKNIQYF
D gene: .; CDR3 length: 14; V gene: TRBV25-1; clone size: .; J gene: TRBJ2-7; CDR3 DNA: TGTGCCAGCAGTCAAAGGGTCACCTCCTACGAGCAGTACTTC; CDR3 protein: CASSQRVTSYEQYF
D gene: .; CDR3 length: 14; V gene: TRBV30; clone size: .; J gene: TRBJ2-7; CDR3 DNA: TGTGCCTGGAGACAGCAGGGGCTGTCCTACGAGCAGTACTTC; CDR3 protein: CAWRQQGLSYEQYF
D gene: .; CDR3 length: 14; V gene: TRBV9; clone size: once; J gene: TRBJ1-2; CDR3 DNA: TGTGCCAGCAGCGTAGGGGGCGGAAACTATGGCTACACCTTC; CDR3 protein: CASSVGGGNYGYTF
D gene: .; CDR3 length: 9; V gene: TRBV23-1; clone size: .; J gene: TRBJ2-5; CDR3 DNA: TGCGCCAGATCTGAGACCCAGTACTTC; CDR3 protein: CARSETQYF
D gene: .; CDR3 length: 14; V gene: TRBV18; clone size: .; J gene: TRBJ1-5; CDR3 DNA: TGTGCCAGCTCACCGGGGACGAGCAATCAGCCCCAGCATTTT; CDR3 protein: CASSPGTSNQPQHF
D gene: TRBD2; CDR3 length: 17; V gene: TRBV5-4; clone size: .; J gene: TRBJ2-1; CDR3 DNA: TGTGCCAGCAGCACAACTAGCGGGAGGGCCGGGTCTGATGAGCAGTTCTTC; CDR3 protein: CASSTTSGRAGSDEQFF
D gene: TRBD2; CDR3 length: 13; V gene: TRBV7-3; clone size: .; J gene: TRBJ2-1; CDR3 DNA: TGTGCCAGCAGCCGGACTAGCGACAATGAGCAGTTCTTC; CDR3 protein: CASSRTSDNEQFF
D gene: TRBD1; CDR3 length: 14; V gene: TRBV7-9; clone size: once; J gene: TRBJ2-5; CDR3 DNA: TGTGCCAGCAGCCCGCTGGGACAGCAAGAGACCCAGTACTTC; CDR3 protein: CASSPLGQQETQYF
D gene: .; CDR3 length: 15; V gene: TRBV19; clone size: .; J gene: TRBJ1-5; CDR3 DNA: TGTGCCAGTAGTCCCCCGAAGGGGAGCAATCAGCCCCAGCATTTT; CDR3 protein: CASSPPKGSNQPQHF
D gene: .; CDR3 length: 15; V gene: TRBV5-1; clone size: .; J gene: TRBJ1-4; CDR3 DNA: TGCGCCAGCAGCTTGGCCGCGGGAGTAGAGGAAAAACTGTTTTTT; CDR3 protein: CASSLAAGVEEKLFF
D gene: TRBD2; CDR3 length: 13; V gene: TRBV27; clone size: .; J gene: TRBJ2-1; CDR3 DNA: TGTGCCAGCAGAGGGACTACCTACAATGAGCAGTTCTTC; CDR3 protein: CASRGTTYNEQFF
D gene: .; CDR3 length: 15; V gene: TRBV28; clone size: .; J gene: TRBJ1-1; CDR3 DNA: TGTGCCAGCAGCCCTCGGCTTGGGGTTTTTGGTGGCGCTTTCTTT; CDR3 protein: CASSPRLGVFGGAFF
D gene: .; CDR3 length: 15; V gene: TRBV6-5; clone size: many; J gene: TRBJ2-5; CDR3 DNA: TGTGCCAGCAGTTACAACTACCGGGCAGAAGAGACCCAGTACTTC; CDR3 protein: CASSYNYRAEETQYF
D gene: .; CDR3 length: 13; V gene: TRBV5-1; clone size: .; J gene: TRBJ2-7; CDR3 DNA: TGCGCCAGCAACTCTGCGACCGGGTACGAGCAGTACTTC; CDR3 protein: CASNSATGYEQYF
D gene: TRBD1; CDR3 length: 19; V gene: TRBV29-1; clone size: .; J gene: TRBJ2-3; CDR3 DNA: TGCAGCCTCATTATTAGCCGGACAGGGACAACTAGGGGTACAGATACGCAGTATTTT; CDR3 protein: CSLIISRTGTTRGTDTQYF
D gene: .; CDR3 length: 17; V gene: TRBV5-4; clone size: .; J gene: TRBJ2-3; CDR3 DNA: TGTGCCAGCAGCCTTTTTTTCGGCCCTGGTCGCACAGATACGCAGTATTTT; CDR3 protein: CASSLFFGPGRTDTQYF
D gene: .; CDR3 length: 15; V gene: TRBV2; clone size: .; J gene: TRBJ2-1; CDR3 DNA: .; CDR3 protein: CASRGAFRGRGEQFF
D gene: TRBD2; CDR3 length: 14; V gene: TRBV6-5; clone size: once; J gene: TRBJ2-3; CDR3 DNA: TGTGCCAGCAGCGGACTAGTCCCCACAGATACGCAGTATTTT; CDR3 protein: CASSGLVPTDTQYF
D gene: .; CDR3 length: 15; V gene: TRBV7-2; clone size: many; J gene: TRBJ2-1; CDR3 DNA: TGTGCCAGCAGCTTAGGCCTGTTGGGTAGCGGCCTCGGGTTCTTC; CDR3 protein: CASSLGLLGSGLGFF
D gene: .; CDR3 length: 14; V gene: TRBV14; clone size: .; J gene: TRBJ2-7; CDR3 DNA: TGTGCCAGCAGCCCCTCGGCGGTATTCTACGAGCAGTACTTC; CDR3 protein: CASSPSAVFYEQYF
D gene: .; CDR3 length: 19; V gene: TRBV11-1; clone size: .; J gene: TRBJ1-1; CDR3 DNA: TGTGCCAGCAGCCCGACAGGTTTCCCGCTGCTTTCGGGGCACACTGAAGCTTTCTTT; CDR3 protein: CASSPTGFPLLSGHTEAFF
D gene: TRBD2; CDR3 length: 21; V gene: TRBV13; clone size: .; J gene: TRBJ2-7; CDR3 DNA: TGTGCCAGCAGCTTAGAGACGTCGGGACTAGCGCCCTCCGGGGCCTCCTACGAGCAGTACTTC; CDR3 protein: CASSLETSGLAPSGASYEQYF
D gene: TRBD2; CDR3 length: 14; V gene: TRBV9; clone size: .; J gene: TRBJ2-2; CDR3 DNA: TGTGCCAGCAGCGAGGGACTAGCTTCCGGGGAGCTGTTTTTT; CDR3 protein: CASSEGLASGELFF